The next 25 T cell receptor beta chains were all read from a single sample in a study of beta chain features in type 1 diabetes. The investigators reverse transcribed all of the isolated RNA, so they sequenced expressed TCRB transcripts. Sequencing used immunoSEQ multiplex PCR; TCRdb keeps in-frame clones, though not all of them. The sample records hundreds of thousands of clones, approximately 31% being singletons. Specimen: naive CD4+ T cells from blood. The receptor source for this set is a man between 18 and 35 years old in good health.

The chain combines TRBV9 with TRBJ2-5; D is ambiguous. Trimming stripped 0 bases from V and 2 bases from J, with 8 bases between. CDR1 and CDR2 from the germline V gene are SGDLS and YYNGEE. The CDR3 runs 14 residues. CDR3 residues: CASSVGPEQETQYF. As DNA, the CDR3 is TGTGCCAGCAGCGTAGGGCCAGAACAAGAGACCCAGTACTTC. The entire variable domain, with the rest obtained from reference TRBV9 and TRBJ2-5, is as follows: DSGVTQTPKHLITATGQRVTLRCSPRSGDLSVYWYQQSLDQGLQFLIQYYNGEERAKGNILERFSAQQFPDLHSELNLSSLELGDSALYFCASSVGPEQETQYFGPGTRLLVL.

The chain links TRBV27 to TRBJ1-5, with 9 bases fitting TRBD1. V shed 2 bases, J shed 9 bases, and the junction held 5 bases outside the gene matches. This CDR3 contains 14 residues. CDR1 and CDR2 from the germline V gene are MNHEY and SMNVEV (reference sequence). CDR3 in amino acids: CASSLMGQGPPQHF. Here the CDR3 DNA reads TGTGCCAGCAGTTTAATGGGACAGGGTCCGCCCCAGCATTTT.

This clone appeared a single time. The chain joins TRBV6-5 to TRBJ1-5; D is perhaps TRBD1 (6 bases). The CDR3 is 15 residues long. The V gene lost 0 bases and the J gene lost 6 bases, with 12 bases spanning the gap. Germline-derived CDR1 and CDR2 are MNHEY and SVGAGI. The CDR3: CASSYSQGIGQPQHF. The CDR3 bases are TGTGCCAGCAGTTACTCCCAGGGGATAGGTCAGCCCCAGCATTTT.

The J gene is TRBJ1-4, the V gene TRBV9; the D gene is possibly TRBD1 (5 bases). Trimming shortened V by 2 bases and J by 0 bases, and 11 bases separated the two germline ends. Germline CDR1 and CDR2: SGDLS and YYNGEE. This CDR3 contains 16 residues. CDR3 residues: CASSVTGTATNEKLFF. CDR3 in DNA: TGTGCCAGCAGCGTCACAGGTACTGCAACTAATGAAAAACTGTTTTTT.

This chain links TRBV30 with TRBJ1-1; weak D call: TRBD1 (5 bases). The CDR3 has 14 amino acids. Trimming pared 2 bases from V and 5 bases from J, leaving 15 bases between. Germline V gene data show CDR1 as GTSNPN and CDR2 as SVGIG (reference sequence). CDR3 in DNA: TGTGCCTGGAGTACAACCCAGGGTGGGACTGAAGCTTTCTTT. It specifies CAWSTTQGGTEAFF.

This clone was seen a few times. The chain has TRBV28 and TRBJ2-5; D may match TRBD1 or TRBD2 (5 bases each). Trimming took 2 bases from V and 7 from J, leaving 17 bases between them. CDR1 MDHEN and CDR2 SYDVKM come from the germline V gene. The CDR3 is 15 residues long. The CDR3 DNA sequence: TGTGCCAGCAGTTTACGGGGCAGGGCTAGTGTGACCCAGTACTTC. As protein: CASSLRGRASVTQYF.

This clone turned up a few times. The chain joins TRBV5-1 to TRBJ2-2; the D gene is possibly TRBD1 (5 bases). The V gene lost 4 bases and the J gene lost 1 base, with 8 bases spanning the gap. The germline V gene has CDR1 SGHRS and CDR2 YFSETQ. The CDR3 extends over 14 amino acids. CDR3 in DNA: TGCGCCAGCAGCATCGGACAGAACACCGGGGAGCTGTTTTTT. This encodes CASSIGQNTGELFF.

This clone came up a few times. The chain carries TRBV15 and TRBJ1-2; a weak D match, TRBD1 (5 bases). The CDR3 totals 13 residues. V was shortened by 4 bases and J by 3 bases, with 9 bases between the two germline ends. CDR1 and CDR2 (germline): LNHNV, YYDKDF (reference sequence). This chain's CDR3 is CATSTREYYGYTF. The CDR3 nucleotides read TGTGCCACCAGCACCAGGGAGTACTATGGCTACACCTTC.

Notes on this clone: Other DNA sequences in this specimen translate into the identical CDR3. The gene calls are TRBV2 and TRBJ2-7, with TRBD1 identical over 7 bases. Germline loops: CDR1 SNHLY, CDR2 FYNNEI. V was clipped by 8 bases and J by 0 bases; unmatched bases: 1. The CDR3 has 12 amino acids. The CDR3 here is CASRDSSYEQYF. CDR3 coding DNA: TGTGCCAGCCGGGACAGCTCCTACGAGCAGTACTTC. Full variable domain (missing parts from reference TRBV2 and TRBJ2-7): EPEVTQTPSHQVTQMGQEVILRCVPISNHLYFYWYRQILGQKVEFLVSFYNNEISEKSEIFDDQFSVERPDGSNFTLKIRSTKLEDSAMYFCASRDSSYEQYFGPGTRLTVT.

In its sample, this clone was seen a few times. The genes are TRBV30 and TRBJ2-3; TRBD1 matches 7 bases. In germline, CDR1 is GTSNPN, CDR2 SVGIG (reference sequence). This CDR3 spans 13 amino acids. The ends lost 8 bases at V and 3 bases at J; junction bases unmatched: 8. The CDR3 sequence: CARGGTGTDTQYF. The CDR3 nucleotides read TGTGCCAGAGGGGGCACGGGGACAGATACGCAGTATTTT.

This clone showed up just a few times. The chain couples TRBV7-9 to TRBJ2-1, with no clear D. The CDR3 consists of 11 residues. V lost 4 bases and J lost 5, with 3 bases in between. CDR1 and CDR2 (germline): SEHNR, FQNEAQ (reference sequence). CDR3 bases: TGTGCCAGCAGCTACCACAATGAGCAGTTCTTC. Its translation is CASSYHNEQFF.

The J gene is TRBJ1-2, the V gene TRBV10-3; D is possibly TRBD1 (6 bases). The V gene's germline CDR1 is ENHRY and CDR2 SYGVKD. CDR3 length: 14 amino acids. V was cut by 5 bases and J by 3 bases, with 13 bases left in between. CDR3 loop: CAISNRDTDYGYTF. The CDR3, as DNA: TGTGCCATCAGTAACAGGGATACAGACTATGGCTACACCTTC.

The CDR3 bases are TGTGCCAGCAGCTCTCCCCGGGACAGGGGACCCTACGAGCAGTACTTC. It translates to CASSSPRDRGPYEQYF. The V call is TRBV7-9, the J call TRBJ2-7; 10 nucleotides line up with TRBD1. Trimming removed 4 bases from V and 2 bases from J; junction bases left unmatched: 8. This CDR3 is 16 amino acids long. Per germline, CDR1 SEHNR and CDR2 FQNEAQ (reference sequence). The full variable domain, rest sourced from reference TRBV7-9 and TRBJ2-7, is DTGVSQNPRHKITKRGQNVTFRCDPISEHNRLYWYRQTLGQGPEFLTYFQNEAQLEKSRLLSDRFSAERPKGSFSTLEIQRTEQGDSAMYLCASSSPRDRGPYEQYFGPGTRLTVT.

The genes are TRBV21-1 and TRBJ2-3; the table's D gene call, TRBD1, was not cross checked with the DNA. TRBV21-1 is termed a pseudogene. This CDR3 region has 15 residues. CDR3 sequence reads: CASRPPGQYTDTQYF. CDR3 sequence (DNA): TGTGCCAGCAGACCTCCGGGACAGTACACAGATACGCAGTATTTT.

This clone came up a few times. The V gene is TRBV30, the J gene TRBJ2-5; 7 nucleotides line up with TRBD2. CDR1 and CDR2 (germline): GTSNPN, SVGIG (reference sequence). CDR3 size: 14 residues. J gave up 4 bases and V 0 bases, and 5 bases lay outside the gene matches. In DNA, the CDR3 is TGTGCCTGGAGTGTTGACGTAGCGGGAGAGACCCAGTACTTC. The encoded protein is CAWSVDVAGETQYF.

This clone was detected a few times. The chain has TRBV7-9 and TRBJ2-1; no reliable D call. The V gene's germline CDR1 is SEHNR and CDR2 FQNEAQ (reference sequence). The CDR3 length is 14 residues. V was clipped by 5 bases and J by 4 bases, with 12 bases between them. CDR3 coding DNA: TGTGCCAGCAGCCAAATCTCCGGGTACAATGAGCAGTTCTTC. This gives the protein CASSQISGYNEQFF.

Here the CDR3 DNA reads TGCGCCAGCAGCTGGGGTATCACAGATACGCAGTATTTT. Protein: CASSWGITDTQYF. The V and J genes are TRBV5-1 and TRBJ2-3; D is uncertain. Per the germline V gene, CDR1 is SGHRS and CDR2 is YFSETQ. The CDR3 extends over 13 amino acids. Trimming left V 3 bases short and J 2 bases short, with 7 bases between.

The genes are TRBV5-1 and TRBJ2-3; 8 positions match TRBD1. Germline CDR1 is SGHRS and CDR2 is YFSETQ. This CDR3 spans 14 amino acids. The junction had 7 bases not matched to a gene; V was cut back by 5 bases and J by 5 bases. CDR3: CASSSTGVGDTQYF. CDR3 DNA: TGCGCCAGCAGTTCGACAGGGGTAGGAGATACGCAGTATTTT.

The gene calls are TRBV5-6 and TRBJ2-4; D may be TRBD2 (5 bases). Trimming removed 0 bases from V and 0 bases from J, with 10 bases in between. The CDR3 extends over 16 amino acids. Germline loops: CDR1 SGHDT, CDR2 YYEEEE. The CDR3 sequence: CASSLASTLAKNIQYF. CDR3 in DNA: TGTGCCAGCAGCTTGGCTAGCACGCTAGCCAAAAACATTCAGTACTTC. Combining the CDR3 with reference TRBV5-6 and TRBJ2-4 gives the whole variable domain DAGVTQSPTHLIKTRGQQVTLRCSPKSGHDTVSWYQQALGQGPQFIFQYYEEEERQRGNFPDRFSGHQFPNYSSELNVNALLLGDSALYLCASSLASTLAKNIQYFGAGTRLSVL.

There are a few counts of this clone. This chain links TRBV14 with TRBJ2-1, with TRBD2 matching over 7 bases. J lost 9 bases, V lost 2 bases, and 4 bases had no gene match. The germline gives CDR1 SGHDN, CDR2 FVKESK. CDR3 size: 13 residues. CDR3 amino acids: CASSQTIAGEQFF. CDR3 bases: TGTGCCAGCAGCCAAACTATAGCGGGTGAGCAGTTCTTC.

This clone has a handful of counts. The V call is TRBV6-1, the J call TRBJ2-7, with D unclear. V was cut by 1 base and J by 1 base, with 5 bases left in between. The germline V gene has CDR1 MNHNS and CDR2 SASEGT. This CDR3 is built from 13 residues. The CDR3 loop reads CASSEEPSYEQYF. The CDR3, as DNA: TGTGCCAGCAGTGAAGAACCTTCCTACGAGCAGTACTTC.

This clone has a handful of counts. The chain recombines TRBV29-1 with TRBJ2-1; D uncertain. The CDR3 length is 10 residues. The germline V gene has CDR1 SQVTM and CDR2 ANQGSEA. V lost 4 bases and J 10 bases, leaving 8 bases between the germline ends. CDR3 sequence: CSVAGREQFF. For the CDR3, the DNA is TGCAGCGTTGCCGGGCGAGAGCAGTTCTTC.

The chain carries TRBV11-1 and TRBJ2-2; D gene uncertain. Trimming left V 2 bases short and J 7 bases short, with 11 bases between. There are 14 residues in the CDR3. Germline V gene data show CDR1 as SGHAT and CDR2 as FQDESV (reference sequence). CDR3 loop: CASSLITGVGELFF. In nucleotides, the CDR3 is TGTGCCAGCAGCTTAATCACTGGCGTCGGGGAGCTGTTTTTT. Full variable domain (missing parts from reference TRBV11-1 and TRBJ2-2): EAEVAQSPRYKITEKSQAVAFWCDPISGHATLYWYRQILGQGPELLVQFQDESVVDDSQLPKDRFSAERLKGVDSTLKIQPAELGDSAMYLCASSLITGVGELFFGEGSRLTVL.

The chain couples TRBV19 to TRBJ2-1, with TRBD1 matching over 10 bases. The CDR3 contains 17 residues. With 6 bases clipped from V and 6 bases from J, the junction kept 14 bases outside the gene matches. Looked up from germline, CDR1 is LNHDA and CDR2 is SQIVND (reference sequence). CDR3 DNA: TGTGCCAGTAGGAATTCGTGGGACAGGGGATTAATCAATGAGCAGTTCTTC. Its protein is CASRNSWDRGLINEQFF.

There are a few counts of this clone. CDR3 loop: CATTGGFNSPYEQYF. The CDR3 DNA sequence: TGTGCCACGACAGGGGGGTTTAATTCTCCCTACGAGCAGTACTTC. The J gene is TRBJ2-7, the V gene TRBV28; 9 bases agree with TRBD1. Trimming at V came to 10 bases and at J to 2 bases, leaving 12 bases not matched to a gene. Germline loops: CDR1 MDHEN, CDR2 SYDVKM. This CDR3 spans 15 amino acids.